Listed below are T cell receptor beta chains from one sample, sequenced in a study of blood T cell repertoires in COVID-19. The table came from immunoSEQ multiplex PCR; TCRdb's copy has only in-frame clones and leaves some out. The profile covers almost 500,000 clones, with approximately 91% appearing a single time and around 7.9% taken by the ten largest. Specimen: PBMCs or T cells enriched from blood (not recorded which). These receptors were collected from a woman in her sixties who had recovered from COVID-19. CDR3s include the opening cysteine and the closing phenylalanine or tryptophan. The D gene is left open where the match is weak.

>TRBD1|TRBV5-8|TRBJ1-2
CASSLVWTGAGGYTF
TGTGCCAGCAGCTTGGTTTGGACAGGGGCAGGCGGCTACACCTTC
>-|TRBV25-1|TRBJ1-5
CASSEYSRGKPQHF
TGTGCCAGCAGTGAATACTCCAGGGGAAAGCCCCAGCATTTT
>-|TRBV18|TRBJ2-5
CASSPRGQETQYF
TGTGCCAGCTCACCACGAGGGCAAGAGACCCAGTACTTC
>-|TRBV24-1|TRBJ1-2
CATSRGSGYTF
TGTGCCACCAGCAGGGGTAGCGGCTACACCTTC
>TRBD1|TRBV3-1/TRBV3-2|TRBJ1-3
CASHRGSGNTIYF
TGTGCCAGCCACAGGGGGTCAGGAAACACCATATATTTT
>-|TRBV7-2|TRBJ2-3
CASSGSTGRAQYF
TGTGCCAGCAGCGGCTCTACAGGGCGGGCGCAGTATTTT
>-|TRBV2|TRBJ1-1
CASSESKAAGTEAFF
TGTGCCAGCAGTGAGTCGAAGGCCGCAGGGACTGAAGCTTTCTTT
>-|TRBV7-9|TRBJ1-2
CASSFVHSRAGYTF
TGTGCCAGCAGCTTCGTACATAGCCGTGCTGGCTACACCTTC
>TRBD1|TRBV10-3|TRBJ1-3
CAIRKNTGGRNTIYF
TGTGCCATCAGGAAAAACACAGGGGGCCGAAACACCATATATTTT
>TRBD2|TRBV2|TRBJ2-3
CASREPGGEDTQYF
TGTGCCAGCAGAGAACCGGGGGGAGAAGATACGCAGTATTTT
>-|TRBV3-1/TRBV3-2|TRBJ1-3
CASSQGGFWGAGNTIYF
TGTGCCAGCAGCCAAGGCGGATTTTGGGGGGCTGGAAACACCATATATTTT
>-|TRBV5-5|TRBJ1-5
CASSLATHSNQPQHF
TGTGCCAGCAGCTTGGCGACACACAGCAATCAGCCCCAGCATTTT
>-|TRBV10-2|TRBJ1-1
CASSERAGGTEAFF
TGCGCCAGCAGTGAAAGGGCCGGGGGCACTGAAGCTTTCTTT
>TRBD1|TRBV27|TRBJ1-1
CALGTGTEAFF
TGTGCCCTGGGGACAGGCACCGAAGCTTTCTTT
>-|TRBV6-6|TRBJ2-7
CASRPYGHPYEQYF
TGTGCCAGCAGACCGTATGGACATCCCTACGAGCAGTACTTC
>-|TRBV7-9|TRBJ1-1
CASSLGLGRGTEAFF
TGTGCCAGCAGCTTAGGGCTGGGGCGCGGCACTGAAGCTTTCTTT
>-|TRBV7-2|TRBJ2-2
CASSFKASNTGELFF
TGTGCCAGCAGCTTTAAAGCCTCGAACACCGGGGAGCTGTTTTTT
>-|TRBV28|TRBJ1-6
CASTLRSQGFTPLHF
TGTGCCAGCACCTTAAGGTCCCAGGGGTTCACACCCCTCCACTTT
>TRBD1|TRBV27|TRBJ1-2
CASSVQGVDGYTF
TGTGCCAGCAGCGTCCAGGGGGTTGACGGCTACACCTTC
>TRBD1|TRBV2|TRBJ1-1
CASSRQGTNTEAFF
TGTGCCAGCAGCCGACAGGGCACCAACACTGAAGCTTTCTTT
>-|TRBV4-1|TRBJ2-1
CASSQRGGENEQFF
TGCGCCAGCAGCCAAAGGGGGGGCGAAAATGAGCAGTTCTTC
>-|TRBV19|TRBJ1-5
CASSSLQFPRSAAYQPQHF
TGTGCCAGTAGTTCCTTACAGTTCCCGCGATCAGCGGCATATCAGCCCCAGCATTTT
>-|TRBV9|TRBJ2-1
CASSPSGEPYNEQFF
TGTGCCAGCAGCCCCTCAGGGGAACCCTACAATGAGCAGTTCTTC
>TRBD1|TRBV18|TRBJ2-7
CASSRTGSEQYF
TGTGCCAGCTCAAGGACAGGGAGCGAGCAGTACTTC
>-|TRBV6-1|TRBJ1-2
CASSEAGRSTYGYTF
TGTGCCAGCAGTGAAGCTGGCAGGTCCACCTATGGCTACACCTTC
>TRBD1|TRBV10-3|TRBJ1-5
CAIRSTGENQPQHF
TGTGCCATCAGGTCGACAGGGGAGAATCAGCCCCAGCATTTT
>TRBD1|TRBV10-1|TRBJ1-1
CASSLQGGTEAFF
TGCGCCAGCAGTTTACAGGGGGGCACTGAAGCTTTCTTT